The source of this T cell receptor (beta chain) is a study of cytomegalovirus exposure and HLA in healthy donors. Across the study: From donors who were HLA-typed, an early data release held about 85 million unique TCRs. The study, taken as a whole, reports: The only immune exposure information that was available was CMV serostatus.

The PCR was carried out with 60 Vbeta primers and 13 Jbeta primers. The data were produced by immunoSEQ multiplex PCR, yet TCRdb's version contains in-frame clones alone and is incomplete. The table records around 200,000 clones, approximately 84% of them present only once. About this clone itself: The antigen remains undetermined.

Looked up from germline, CDR1 is KGHSH and CDR2 is LQKENI. V was cut by 3 bases and J by 1 base, with 15 bases left in between. This CDR3 contains 16 residues. Specimen: PBMCs. This receptor was taken from a man between 50 and 59 years old in good health and CMV-seronegative. The chain employs TRBV18 and TRBJ1-1; no clear D. The CDR3 DNA sequence: TGTGCCAGCTCACCGTGGTTCCTCGAGGGGAACACTGAAGCTTTCTTT. Its protein is CASSPWFLEGNTEAFF. The full variable domain, its missing parts supplied by reference TRBV18 and TRBJ1-1, is NAGVMQNPRHLVRRRGQEARLRCSPMKGHSHVYWYRQLPEEGLKFMVYLQKENIIDESGMPKERFSAEFPKEGPSILRIQQVVRGDSAAYFCASSPWFLEGNTEAFFGQGTRLTVV.